The T cell receptor (beta chain) under discussion was sequenced for a study of T cells in Graves' hyperthyroidism and ophthalmopathy. As for the study in general: Before any treatment, at initial diagnosis, peripheral blood was collected.

Amplification of TCR beta CDR3 regions was performed using RNA transcripts as template. HTBI primers were used for first-round RT-PCR of the TCR CDR3. TCRdb reprocessed the multiplex PCR reads with MiXCR, giving one entry per CDR3 protein. This table holds about 710,000 distinct CDR3 sequences, 16% found once. In this sample, this clonotype turned up a few times. Its antigen is still unknown. The study's findings and limits: Most thyroid clonotypes expanded above 0.001 appeared in blood too. Model-based prediction identified ophthalmopathy a median about 6 months prior to its onset.

From germline, CDR1 is SQVTM and CDR2 ANQGSEA. V was clipped by 7 bases and J by 4 bases; unmatched bases: 8. This CDR3 has 15 residues. The receptor comes from a man between 18 and 35 years old with Graves' hyperthyroidism. The material sequenced was blood. The genes are TRBV29-1 and TRBJ2-5, with 14 bases aligning to TRBD2. The CDR3 nucleotides read TGCAGCGCCTCCGGGACTAGCGGGAGTCTAGAGACCCAGTACTTC. This encodes CSASGTSGSLETQYF.